This T cell receptor (beta chain) came from a study of blood T cell repertoires in COVID-19. Trimming removed 4 bases from V and 4 bases from J; junction bases left unmatched: 4. The CDR3 runs 13 residues. CDR1 and CDR2 (germline): SQVTM, ANQGSEA. Assay used: immunoSEQ multiplex PCR; TCRdb lists only in-frame clones, some missing. Of under 150,000 clones listed, 75% to 90% are singletons. Specimen: peripheral blood. This TCR was recovered from an older woman with COVID-19, enrolled during active disease. The chain couples TRBV29-1 to TRBJ2-1, with 7 nucleotides matching TRBD1. CDR3: CSVVKDRYNEQFF. In DNA, the CDR3 is TGCAGCGTTGTAAAGGACAGGTACAATGAGCAGTTCTTC.